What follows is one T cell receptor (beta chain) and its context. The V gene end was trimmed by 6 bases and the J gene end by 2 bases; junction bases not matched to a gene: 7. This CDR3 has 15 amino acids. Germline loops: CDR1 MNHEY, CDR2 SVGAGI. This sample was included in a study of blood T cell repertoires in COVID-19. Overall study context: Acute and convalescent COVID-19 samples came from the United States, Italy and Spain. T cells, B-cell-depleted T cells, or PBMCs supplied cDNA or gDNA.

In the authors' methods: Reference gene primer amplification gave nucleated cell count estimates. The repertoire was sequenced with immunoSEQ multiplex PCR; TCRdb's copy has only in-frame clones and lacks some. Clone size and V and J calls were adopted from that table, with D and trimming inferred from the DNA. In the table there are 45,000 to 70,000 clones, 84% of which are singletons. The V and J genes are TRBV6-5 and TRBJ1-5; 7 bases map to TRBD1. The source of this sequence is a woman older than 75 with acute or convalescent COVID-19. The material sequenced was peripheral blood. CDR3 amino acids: CASSTRGQGNQPQHF. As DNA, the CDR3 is TGTGCCAGCAGCACCCGAGGACAGGGCAATCAGCCCCAGCATTTT.